This T cell receptor beta chain was identified during a study of post-analysis software for immune sequencing data. Study-wide results and caveats: Those samples that were prepared in the same batch co-clustered strongly by F measure. Several TRBV segments were more frequent in patients than controls; TRBV5-6, TRBV5-1 and TRBV20-1 belonged to this group. There was significantly lower normalized Chao1 diversity in multiple sclerosis patients than in controls.

This clonotype has a handful of counts. Its antigen is still unknown. V dropped 2 bases and J dropped 9 bases, with 8 bases sitting between them. The CDR3 runs 13 residues. Prepared libraries of TCR beta cDNA carried unique molecular identifiers. Researchers reported roughly 0.5 million cDNA molecules coming from roughly 1 to 10 million T cells. TCRdb called the PCR reads again in MiXCR, with one record for every CDR3 protein. The table lists 150,000 to 200,000 distinct CDR3 sequences, roughly 35% of them singletons. The rearrangement links TRBV12-3 or TRBV12-4 to TRBJ1-6, with a tentative D call TRBD1 (5 bases). The TCR sequence derives from a girl aged 10-17 years with multiple sclerosis. The input for sequencing was blood, taken after autologous hematopoietic stem cell transplantation. The CDR3 DNA follows: TGTGCCAGCAGTTTACAGGGCGGTTCACCCCTCCACTTT. Its protein product is CASSLQGGSPLHF.